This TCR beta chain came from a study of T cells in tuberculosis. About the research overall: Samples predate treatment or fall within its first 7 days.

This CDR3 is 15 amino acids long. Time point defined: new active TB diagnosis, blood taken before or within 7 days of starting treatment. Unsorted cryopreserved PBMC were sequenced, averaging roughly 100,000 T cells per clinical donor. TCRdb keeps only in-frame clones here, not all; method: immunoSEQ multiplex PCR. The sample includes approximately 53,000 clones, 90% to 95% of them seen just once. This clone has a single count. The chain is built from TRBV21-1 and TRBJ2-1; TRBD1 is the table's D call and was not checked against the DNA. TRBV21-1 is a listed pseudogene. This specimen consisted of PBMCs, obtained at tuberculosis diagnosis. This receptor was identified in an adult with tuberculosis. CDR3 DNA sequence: TGTGCCAGCAGCAAGAGGAGGGACAGGGAGGATGAGCAGTTCTTC. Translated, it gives CASSKRRDREDEQFF.